These 14 T cell receptor beta chains share one sample of origin, sequenced in a study of T cells after yellow fever vaccination. TCRdb fed the 5' RACE reads into MiXCR, producing one record per CDR3 protein. The sample has 500,000 to 650,000 distinct CDR3 sequences, roughly 12% seen once. The sample here was PBMCs, taken on the day of the yellow fever booster vaccination. These receptors were taken from a man aged 25-45 years who received the YFV17D yellow fever vaccine.

The J gene is TRBJ1-1, the V gene TRBV20-1, with D possibly being TRBD1 (6 bases). This CDR3 region has 15 residues. Germline CDR1 DFQATT, CDR2 SNEGSKA (reference sequence). V gave up 0 bases and J gave up 4 bases, with 15 bases separating them. The CDR3 DNA follows: TGCAGTGCTAGAGATCTTTCGGGGGCTGGCACTGAAGCTTTCTTT. Its protein product is CSARDLSGAGTEAFF.

In this sample, this clonotype turned up a few times. V usage is TRBV7-8 and J usage is TRBJ2-1; TRBD2 agrees at 13 bases. With V trimmed by 3 bases and J by 2 bases, 10 bases remained unmatched. Germline CDR1 and CDR2: SGHVS and FQNEAQ. This CDR3 spans 19 amino acids. The CDR3 here is CASSFSGTSGIPAYNEQFF. The CDR3 DNA reads as TGTGCCAGCAGCTTTTCGGGGACTAGCGGGATCCCAGCCTACAATGAGCAGTTCTTC.

This clonotype was seen a few times. V is TRBV20-1 and J is TRBJ2-7; 10 positions match TRBD2. There are 16 residues in the CDR3. In germline, CDR1 is DFQATT, CDR2 SNEGSKA (reference sequence). Trimming took 4 bases from V and 3 from J; bases not matched to a gene: 12. CDR3 sequence reads: CSAKLAGQSFFYEQYF. In nucleotides, the CDR3 is TGCAGTGCTAAACTAGCGGGGCAAAGTTTCTTCTACGAGCAGTACTTC.

The chain joins TRBV7-9 to TRBJ2-1; D might be TRBD2 (6 bases). The V and J ends lost 1 base and 7 bases respectively, with 14 bases between them. Germline V gene sequence: CDR1 SEHNR, CDR2 FQNEAQ (reference sequence). The CDR3 contains 15 residues. The CDR3 reads CASSLGLSGWNEQFF. In DNA, the CDR3 is TGTGCCAGCAGCTTAGGCCTGAGCGGGTGGAATGAGCAGTTCTTC.

This chain joins TRBV2 and TRBJ2-7; the D is unclear. There are 15 residues in the CDR3. The ends were cut back, 2 bases at V and 6 bases at J, with 17 bases in the middle. Germline CDR1 is SNHLY and CDR2 is FYNNEI. CDR3: CASSEFANPGAEQYF. The CDR3 DNA sequence: TGTGCCAGCAGTGAATTTGCAAACCCAGGCGCCGAGCAGTACTTC.

This chain links TRBV7-9 with TRBJ1-2; no clear D gene. This CDR3 comprises 9 residues. Germline V gene sequence: CDR1 SEHNR, CDR2 FQNEAQ (reference sequence). V was clipped by 6 bases and J by 10 bases, with 6 bases between them. Here the CDR3 DNA reads TGTGCCAGCAGTTATAACTACACCTTC. Its protein product is CASSYNYTF.

This clonotype was seen a handful of times. This chain connects TRBV29-1 to TRBJ2-1, with 8 bases that match TRBD2. CDR3 length equals 14 residues. Losses at the gene ends were 6 bases for V and 0 bases for J; bases not matched to a gene: 4. Germline-derived CDR1 and CDR2 are SQVTM and ANQGSEA. CDR3 in DNA: TGCAGCGTGGGGACTAGAAGCTCCTACAATGAGCAGTTCTTC. It specifies CSVGTRSSYNEQFF.

The table lists this clonotype with a few counts. V and J are TRBV28 and TRBJ1-1; D might be TRBD1 (5 bases). With 4 bases removed from V and 5 bases from J, the gap between germline ends came to 17 bases. The CDR3 extends over 15 amino acids. The V gene's germline CDR1 is MDHEN and CDR2 SYDVKM. CDR3 sequence: CASSSSRPGRTEAFF. The CDR3 DNA reads TGTGCCAGCAGTTCAAGCCGTCCAGGGAGGACTGAAGCTTTCTTT.

This clonotype occurred many times. V and J are TRBV4-3 and TRBJ1-1, with D uncertain. From germline, CDR1 is LGHNA and CDR2 YSLEER. V was clipped by 0 bases and J by 2 bases, with 7 bases between them. This CDR3 is 14 amino acids long. CDR3 bases: TGCGCCAGCAGCCAAGATTCCTTAAACACTGAAGCTTTCTTT. Translated: CASSQDSLNTEAFF.

This clonotype was picked up one time. A read error may produce the germline difference seen at one junction end. The gene calls are TRBV20-1 and TRBJ1-5, with D possibly matching TRBD1 (5 bases). Germline V gene data show CDR1 as DFQATT and CDR2 as SNEGSKA (reference sequence). The CDR3 consists of 16 residues. CDR3 DNA: TGCTGTGCTAGAGTTGCAGGGTTCGATAGCAATCAGCCCCAGCATTTT. This gives the protein CCARVAGFDSNQPQHF.

The V call is TRBV7-3, the J call TRBJ2-7; TRBD2 matches at 10 bases. The CDR3 totals 14 residues. V lost 1 base to trimming and J lost 10 bases; unmatched junction nucleotides: 7. Germline V gene data show CDR1 as SGHTA and CDR2 as FQGTGA. The CDR3 spells CASSLRLAGDRQYF. For the CDR3, the DNA is TGTGCCAGCAGCTTAAGGCTAGCGGGAGATCGACAGTACTTC.

In its sample, this clonotype was seen a few times. V and J are TRBV12-3 or TRBV12-4 and TRBJ2-7, with 7 bases matching TRBD2. This CDR3 has 16 residues. V shed 3 bases, J shed 4 bases, and the junction held 12 bases outside the gene matches. The CDR3 nucleotides read TGTGCCAGCAGTTTTGACTGGGGCGGGAGAACATACGAGCAGTACTTC. It specifies CASSFDWGGRTYEQYF.

This clonotype was found a few times. This rearrangement joins TRBV5-1 to TRBJ2-4; 8 bases match TRBD1. Trimming cost V 2 bases and J 0 bases; bases outside gene matches: 4. There are 16 residues in the CDR3. The germline gives CDR1 SGHRS, CDR2 YFSETQ. The DNA of the CDR3 is TGCGCCAGCAGCTTCCGAGGACAGGGAGCCAAAAACATTCAGTACTTC. Translation: CASSFRGQGAKNIQYF.

This clonotype was observed a few times. The genes are TRBV5-1 and TRBJ2-5; 9 bases align to TRBD1. Trimming at V came to 3 bases and at J to 1 base, leaving 4 bases not matched to a gene. This CDR3 is built from 15 residues. CDR1 and CDR2 from the germline V gene are SGHRS and YFSETQ. CDR3 nucleotides: TGCGCCAGCAGCTCGGACAGGGGTGCCCAAGAGACCCAGTACTTC. It yields the protein CASSSDRGAQETQYF.